These 18 T cell receptor beta chains originate from one sample sequenced in a study of regulatory T cells in long-lasting Graves disease (dated by TCRdb to 2020 to 2022). The time point label, as the study defines it: newly diagnosed GD, antithyroid drugs for less than 3 months. RNA was extracted from PBMCs in TRIzol for both TCR sequencing and RNA sequencing. Libraries were built with multiplex PCR. These reads were obtained on an Illumina HiSeq 4000. iRepertoire HTBI primers and Arm-PCR amplification of CDR3 regions were used to construct TCR beta libraries. TCRdb trimmed the raw reads at Q25, called clones with MiXCR and kept productive beta chains. Records with the same CDR3 protein are collapsed into one entry carrying the most frequent genes and DNA. Recorded for this sample are some 490,000 distinct CDR3 sequences; 12% of them occurred a single time. The biggest ten clones account for 7.5% to 9% of the sample.

The sample was also reused in another study, on T cells in Graves' hyperthyroidism and ophthalmopathy.

The material was peripheral blood mononuclear cells (PBMCs), obtained at new diagnosis, from a patient treated with antithyroid drugs. Source of these receptors: a woman aged 25 to 39 with Graves disease. Donor details come from another sample of the same person, matched by shared clones.

This clonotype was observed a handful of times. The chain joins TRBV18 to TRBJ2-1; TRBD1 aligns across 7 bases. The CDR3 sequence is 14 residues long. V lost 8 bases to trimming and J lost 5 bases; unmatched junction nucleotides: 9. Germline V gene lookup returns CDR1 KGHSH and CDR2 LQKENI. The CDR3 DNA follows: TGTGCCAGCCAATCAGACAGGGCGGACAATGAGCAGTTCTTC. Translation: CASQSDRADNEQFF.

This clonotype showed up just a few times. The chain has TRBV5-1 and TRBJ2-1; 8 positions agree with TRBD1. J lost 8 bases, V lost 4 bases, and 5 bases had no gene match. Germline V CDR1 and CDR2: SGHRS, YFSETQ. The CDR3 consists of 13 residues. Written as DNA, the CDR3 is TGCGCCAGCAGCCCGGGGACAGGCTATGAGCAGTTCTTC. Translated: CASSPGTGYEQFF.

This clonotype has at least ten counts. The V gene is TRBV5-1, the J gene TRBJ2-2, with D possibly TRBD2 on 5 matching bases. V was clipped by 4 bases and J by 6 bases, with 10 bases between them. The CDR3 runs to 13 residues. Germline CDR1 and CDR2: SGHRS and YFSETQ. CDR3 sequence: CASSVTSSGELFF. The DNA of the CDR3 is TGCGCCAGCAGCGTCACTAGTTCCGGGGAGCTGTTTTTT.

This clonotype was counted between two and nine times. The junction differs from germline at one of its ends, possibly a read error. This chain uses TRBV18 with TRBJ1-5, with 7 bases matching TRBD1. Germline V gene lookup returns CDR1 KGHSH and CDR2 LQKENI. There are 16 residues in the CDR3. CDR3 sequence: CASSQGQPISNRPQHF. In DNA form, the CDR3 reads TGTGCCAGCTCTCAGGGACAGCCGATTAGCAATCGGCCCCAGCATTTT.

The V call is TRBV24-1, the J call TRBJ2-2, with no clear D. Germline lookup yields CDR1 KGHDR and CDR2 SFDVKD. The V end lost 9 bases, the J end lost 6 bases, and 7 bases lay between the germline ends. The CDR3 covers 11 residues. CDR3: CATSEAGELFF. In DNA form, the CDR3 reads TGTGCCACCTCGGAAGCCGGGGAGCTGTTTTTT.

This clonotype appeared many times. The CDR3: CAIRQAANEKLFF. CDR3 in DNA: TGTGCCATTAGACAGGCGGCTAATGAAAAACTGTTTTTT. The chain links TRBV10-3 to TRBJ1-4; TRBD1 is a possible D gene (6 bases). Germline lookup yields CDR1 ENHRY and CDR2 SYGVKD. The CDR3 runs to 13 residues. Trimming cost V 9 bases and J 3 bases, with 11 bases left between them.

In its sample, this clonotype was seen many times. The genes are TRBV11-2 and TRBJ2-7; D is unclear. Germline assignment: CDR1 SGHAT and CDR2 FQNNGV. The CDR3 extends over 16 amino acids. Trimming cost V 5 bases and J 2 bases, with 19 bases left between them. CDR3 coding DNA: TGTGCCAGCAGCGGCTCCCCTACCGCTTTGACCTACGAGCAGTACTTC. Translating gives CASSGSPTALTYEQYF.

The V gene is TRBV7-2, the J gene TRBJ2-6; no clear D. Trimming left V 1 base short and J 2 bases short, with 6 bases between. Germline lookup yields CDR1 SGHTA and CDR2 FQGNSA. The CDR3 covers 15 residues. CDR3 DNA: TGTGCCAGCAGCTTAGGGGCCCCTGGGGCCAACGTCCTGACTTTC. This translates into CASSLGAPGANVLTF.

In its sample, this clonotype was seen many times. The V gene is TRBV7-2, the J gene TRBJ1-1; weak D call: TRBD1 (6 bases). V gave up 8 bases and J gave up 1 base, with 11 bases separating them. This CDR3 has 13 amino acids. Germline CDR1 is SGHTA and CDR2 is FQGNSA. The CDR3 loop is CASGTGTNTEAFF. In DNA form, the CDR3 reads TGTGCCAGCGGTACAGGGACGAACACTGAAGCTTTCTTT.

This clonotype was seen repeatedly, ten times or more. The rearrangement links TRBV2 to TRBJ1-6; 7 bases align to TRBD1. This CDR3 has 15 amino acids. Germline-derived CDR1 and CDR2 are SNHLY and FYNNEI. J gave up 6 bases and V 7 bases, and 9 bases lay outside the gene matches. DNA for the CDR3: TGTGCCAGCAAGAACGGCGCAGGGGGTAATTCACCCCTCCACTTT. It specifies CASKNGAGGNSPLHF.

This clonotype appeared many times. Relative to the germline gene, one junction end is altered; a read error may explain this. This chain connects TRBV5-1 to TRBJ2-2; D gene ambiguous. The germline V gene has CDR1 SGHRS and CDR2 YFSETQ. This CDR3 spans 13 amino acids. CDR3 nucleotide sequence: TGTGCCAGCAGCTTTCAAGGCACCGGGGAGCTGTTTTTT. Its translation is CASSFQGTGELFF.

This clonotype was seen many times. This rearrangement joins TRBV30 to TRBJ2-1; maybe TRBD2 (6 bases). From germline, CDR1 is GTSNPN and CDR2 SVGIG (reference sequence). CDR3 length: 13 residues. With 4 bases removed from V and 4 bases from J, the gap between germline ends came to 11 bases. CDR3 DNA sequence: TGTGCCTGGAACCCTGGGACTTACAATGAGCAGTTCTTC. Translated: CAWNPGTYNEQFF.

This clonotype occurred many times. This chain connects TRBV12-3 or TRBV12-4 to TRBJ2-1, with TRBD2 matching over 7 bases. The CDR3 has 13 amino acids. V dropped 5 bases and J dropped 10; count of bases not matched to a gene: 8. The CDR3 reads CASSPTWGGEQFF. The CDR3 bases are TGTGCCAGCAGTCCCACCTGGGGAGGGGAGCAGTTCTTC.

This clonotype has at least ten counts. J is TRBJ2-4 and V is TRBV28; perhaps D is TRBD1 or TRBD2 (6 bases each). Germline-derived CDR1 and CDR2 are MDHEN and SYDVKM. The germline V and J ends were trimmed by 6 bases and 8 bases, with 11 bases remaining between them. CDR3 length equals 12 residues. CDR3 nucleotides: TGTGCCAGCAGCATGAGGGGGGACATTCAGTACTTC. This sequence encodes CASSMRGDIQYF.

This clonotype was observed at least ten times. The gene calls are TRBV20-1 and TRBJ2-7, with 7 positions matching TRBD1. V was clipped by 3 bases and J by 4 bases; unmatched bases: 6. CDR3 length: 13 amino acids. Germline V lookup: CDR1 DFQATT, CDR2 SNEGSKA (reference sequence). The CDR3 DNA follows: TGCAGTGCTAGTGACAGGGACCCTTACGAGCAGTACTTC. Its protein product is CSASDRDPYEQYF.

This clonotype occurred many times. The chain combines TRBV28 with TRBJ2-7; TRBD1 matches 8 bases. After removal of 5 bases from V and 5 bases from J, the junction contained 11 bases not matched to a gene. The CDR3 has 15 amino acids. The germline V gene has CDR1 MDHEN and CDR2 SYDVKM. The CDR3 region is CASSPLDRAVNEQYF. The CDR3 DNA follows: TGTGCCAGCAGTCCTTTGGACAGGGCTGTCAACGAGCAGTACTTC.

This clonotype was found a few times. The genes are TRBV7-9 and TRBJ1-1; D is possibly TRBD1 (6 bases). The V gene lost 0 bases and the J gene lost 4 bases, with 9 bases spanning the gap. This CDR3 region has 14 residues. The germline V gene encodes CDR1 SEHNR and CDR2 FQNEAQ (reference sequence). The CDR3 nucleotides read TGTGCCAGCAGCTTAGCGGGGACAAGCACTGAAGCTTTCTTT. Translating it yields CASSLAGTSTEAFF.

This rearrangement joins TRBV20-1 to TRBJ1-1; 7 bases fit TRBD1. Germline V gene data show CDR1 as DFQATT and CDR2 as SNEGSKA (reference sequence). J lost 4 bases, V lost 5 bases, and 10 bases had no gene match. This CDR3 spans 14 amino acids. CDR3 protein: CSALQGGAGTEAFF. The CDR3, as DNA: TGCAGTGCTCTCCAGGGGGGCGCGGGCACTGAAGCTTTCTTT.